This T cell receptor beta chain originates from a study of Graves' ophthalmopathy and Graves' hyperthyroidism. For the study at large: The authors defined stable hyperthyroidism as no ophthalmopathy within 18 months of follow-up. Study-level findings and limits: Discriminating ophthalmopathy from stable hyperthyroidism, a 13-signature model attained a sensitivity of approximately 90% and a specificity of about 79%.

The table lists this clonotype with many counts. Its specificity is not known. Each hyperthyroidism patient was newly diagnosed, with under 2 months' duration, and aged 18 to 65. TCR beta CDR3 amplification used RNA transcripts. RT-PCR was first run with HTBI primers, then multiplex PCR in a second round. Each CDR3 protein is one row after TCRdb ran MiXCR on the multiplex PCR reads. The sample holds 500,000 to 700,000 distinct CDR3 sequences, just under 40% seen once. Germline V CDR1 and CDR2: MNHNS, SASEGT. The CDR3 spans 15 residues. V was pared by 0 bases and J by 0 bases, with 6 bases between. This chain connects TRBV6-1 to TRBJ1-5, with D hard to call. The sample consisted of peripheral blood or thyroid tissue (not recorded which). The TCR sequence derives from an adult man with Graves' hyperthyroidism. The CDR3 DNA reads as TGTGCCAGCAGTGAAGCCCCAGGTAGCAATCAGCCCCAGCATTTT. Protein sequence: CASSEAPGSNQPQHF.